This paragraph reports one TCR beta chain. This entry is derived from a study of PD-1 blockade in classical Hodgkin lymphoma. Profiling relied on immunoSEQ multiplex PCR, and the TCRdb table lists in-frame clones only, not all of them. The sample shows about 58,000 clones, more than 85% of them seen only once. Germline V gene lookup returns CDR1 SGHDT and CDR2 YYEEEE. The V gene end was trimmed by 4 bases and the J gene end by 4 bases; junction bases not matched to a gene: 11. The CDR3 runs 16 residues. All patients experienced relapse after autologous stem cell transplantation, and brentuximab vedotin exposure was variable.

Sample: peripheral blood mononuclear cells (PBMCs), taken before the second cycle of nivolumab. The chain links TRBV5-6 to TRBJ2-5; 9 bases align to TRBD2. This receptor was identified in a human donor with classical Hodgkin lymphoma. CDR3 sequence reads: CASSQEGGRVRETQYF. CDR3 bases: TGTGCCAGCAGCCAAGAGGGCGGGAGGGTAAGAGAGACCCAGTACTTC. The variable domain in full, completed from reference TRBV5-6 and TRBJ2-5, reads DAGVTQSPTHLIKTRGQQVTLRCSPKSGHDTVSWYQQALGQGPQFIFQYYEEEERQRGNFPDRFSGHQFPNYSSELNVNALLLGDSALYLCASSQEGGRVRETQYFGPGTRLLVL.